This TCR beta chain was observed in a study of blood T cell repertoires in COVID-19 (dated by TCRdb to the early 2020s). The study in broad terms: The collaborator samples originated in the United States, Italy and Spain and spanned the acute and convalescent phases of COVID-19. The material from the prospective study consisted of cDNA or gDNA derived from T cells, B-cell-depleted T cells, or PBMCs. Deeply sampled blood TCRbeta repertoires from subjects exposed to, actively infected with, or recovered from COVID-19 were included in the dataset. The repertoires were released in a freely available public database intended as a resource for research on the immune response to SARS-CoV-2. The samples were drawn from the first 160 participants of the ongoing ImmuneRACE study and from over 950 subjects provided by 6 global collaborators. A de-identified subject ID, COVID-19 status, age in years and sex were almost always included in the sample metadata. Where available, HLA class I and class II types were taken from metadata supplied by the sample provider and were not determined by assay-based typing. General findings and caveats noted by the study authors: The amount of clinical and demographic metadata varied by source and participant and was provided uncurated.

TCRbeta CDR3 regions were amplified from genomic DNA using the immunoSEQ Assay, a bias-controlled multiplex PCR. In the original analysis: The number of nucleated cells in each sample was estimated from the amplification of reference gene primers within the assay. Sequence reads were collapsed and filtered to measure the absolute abundance of every unique TCRbeta CDR3 rearrangement. For each sample, productive Simpson clonality was calculated as the square root of Simpson's diversity index across productive rearrangements. The table was pulled from immuneACCESS by TCRdb, which kept in-frame rearrangements only. Such tables lose some clones; where checked, under half of the loss comes from unresolved V genes, and the rest has no known cause. V, J and clone size were drawn from that table, and D and trimming were deduced from the DNA. Across this sample there are 300,000 to 350,000 clones, with about nine tenths seen only once. The ten largest clones capture around 10% of the sample.

The junction shows trimming of 2 bases on V and 3 bases on J, and the gene matches do not reach 7 bases of it. The germline V gene (reference sequence) yields SEHNR for CDR1 and FQNEAQ for CDR2. From the cysteine through the phenylalanine, the CDR3 covers 16 amino acids. The read is trimmed to its CDR3 DNA, 48 bases read in frame from base 1. At one collaborating source in Seattle, patients were enrolled during active infection and were followed longitudinally through the course of disease. Each collaborating institution followed its own protocols to collect whole blood in K2EDTA tubes. For TCRbeta analysis, collaborator samples were shipped as frozen whole blood, as isolated PBMCs, or as DNA extracted from either sample type. On this clone: What this receptor recognizes is not known. No base qualities exist here, and no much larger clone lies one base off it.

This receptor was obtained from a man aged 25-45 years with COVID-19, enrolled during active disease. The V gene is TRBV7-9 and the J gene is TRBJ2-3; TRBD1 lines up with 8 middle nucleotides. The specimen was peripheral blood. In nucleotides, the sequence is TGTGCCAGCAGCTTAATCCGGGACAGGACAACAGATACGCAGTATTTT. Its protein is CASSLIRDRTTDTQYF.